This T cell receptor (beta chain) was captured by sequencing in a study of CXCR3-negative and CXCR3-positive naive CD8 T cells. The overall study: Every library held about 1.5 +/- 0.3 million TRB reads, and the total came to around 150 million. Study results and limitations: The study found more hydrophobic TRB CDR3s in CXCR3-positive naive cells than in CXCR3-negative naive cells.

UMI-labeled 5' RACE yielded the TRB cDNA libraries. After re-calling the 5' RACE reads, TCRdb lists one entry per CDR3 protein, DNA absent. The listing records roughly 120,000 distinct CDR3 sequences. Worth noting for this clonotype: The target antigen is unknown.

A CD45RO-CCR7+CD27+CD95- phenotype identified naive CD8+ T cells. The clonotype comes from a human donor in good health. Some clones in this sample may be carry-over from other donors' samples. The material sequenced was naive CXCR3+ CD8+ T cells from blood. The subset is: CD45RO-CCR7+CD27+CD95- naive CD8+ T cells expressing CXCR3 (TNR3+).

The CDR3 is CASSSRDRATNEKLFF. The chain carries TRBV28 and TRBJ1-4; without DNA, the TCRdb call of TRBD1 cannot be checked. This CDR3 is built from 16 residues. Germline values: CDR1 MDHEN, CDR2 SYDVKM.